These 8 T cell receptor beta chains share one sample of origin, sequenced in a study of blood T cells in healthy people across ages. Then a second PCR, running roughly 7 to 12 cycles, was carried out with a sample-barcoded 5' primer and a J-beta primer mix. TCRdb re-called the 5' RACE reads through MiXCR, storing one row per CDR3 protein. The sample yields roughly 800,000 distinct CDR3 sequences, just under 25% seen once. This sample was shared with a second study, whose subject was T cells of mothers and their children.

The sequenced sample was blood. Receptors were obtained from a boy aged 10-17 years in good health.

V usage is TRBV5-1 and J usage is TRBJ2-1, with 9 bases that match TRBD1. The CDR3 has 16 residues. The V and J ends lost 3 bases and 4 bases, in that order; junction bases with no gene match: 8. The germline V gene has CDR1 SGHRS and CDR2 YFSETQ. The DNA for the CDR3 is TGCGCCAGCAGCTGGGCAAGGACAGGGGTATACAATGAGCAGTTCTTC. This encodes CASSWARTGVYNEQFF.

The rearrangement uses TRBV12-3 or TRBV12-4 and TRBJ2-7; no firm D call. TRBJ2-5 matches the DNA end more closely, so the J call is doubtful. This CDR3 comprises 14 residues. CDR3 bases: TGTGCCAGCTCCATTTTGGGATTGCAAGAGACCCAGTACTTC. Translating it yields CASSILGLQETQYF.

This clonotype was seen more than once but under ten times. Sequence at one end of the junction differs from germline and may be a read error. V usage is TRBV5-1 and J usage is TRBJ2-5; 7 bases map to TRBD1. The J call is doubtful: the DNA matches TRBJ2-7 better. Germline CDR1 reads SGHRS; CDR2 reads YFSETQ. The CDR3 sequence is 15 residues long. The DNA for the CDR3 is TGCGCCGGCAGCCGCGCCGGGACAGCGACCTACGAGCAGTACTTC. As protein: CAGSRAGTATYEQYF.

The chain joins TRBV6-2 or TRBV6-3 to TRBJ2-7; 9 nucleotides agree with TRBD1. The length of the CDR3 is 15 residues. Germline V gives CDR1 MNHEY, CDR2 SVGEGT. V lost 7 bases and J lost 0; bases outside the gene matches: 7. CDR3 DNA: TGTGCCAGCACGGGCCGGGACAGGGACTCCTACGAGCAGTACTTC. Protein: CASTGRDRDSYEQYF.

The rearrangement uses TRBV9 and TRBJ2-1, with 8 nucleotides matching TRBD2. V shed 2 bases and J 5 bases; nucleotides not matched to a gene: 15. Germline CDR1 and CDR2: SGDLS and YYNGEE. The CDR3 extends over 18 amino acids. CDR3 in DNA: TGTGCCAGCAGCGTTATCGGGCTAGCGGGTCCTGGGGACAATGAGCAGTTCTTC. Its translation is CASSVIGLAGPGDNEQFF.

The rearrangement uses TRBV20-1 and TRBJ2-2; 11 positions agree with TRBD2. The CDR3 covers 13 residues. The germline V gene encodes CDR1 DFQATT and CDR2 SNEGSKA (reference sequence). Trimming cost V 6 bases and J 13 bases; bases outside gene matches: 10. CDR3 sequence reads: CSAIGLAGGRLFF. CDR3 bases: TGCAGTGCCATCGGACTAGCGGGCGGCCGGCTGTTTTTT.

This clonotype occurred a few times. The J gene is TRBJ2-7, the V gene TRBV10-3, with D possibly matching TRBD1 (5 bases). Germline V CDR1 and CDR2: ENHRY, SYGVKD. V was clipped by 0 bases and J by 3 bases, with 12 bases between them. This CDR3 has 15 amino acids. The CDR3 DNA reads TGTGCCATCAGTGAGTCGACAGACGCAAACTACGAGCAGTACTTC. Translating it yields CAISESTDANYEQYF.

This clonotype has at least ten counts. The chain uses TRBV12-3 or TRBV12-4 and TRBJ2-7; 7 positions match TRBD1. V dropped 1 base and J dropped 4; count of bases not matched to a gene: 4. The CDR3 loop spans 14 amino acids. CDR3 coding DNA: TGTGCCAGCAGTTTAGGGCAGGGGGTTTACGAGCAGTACTTC. Amino acid sequence: CASSLGQGVYEQYF.